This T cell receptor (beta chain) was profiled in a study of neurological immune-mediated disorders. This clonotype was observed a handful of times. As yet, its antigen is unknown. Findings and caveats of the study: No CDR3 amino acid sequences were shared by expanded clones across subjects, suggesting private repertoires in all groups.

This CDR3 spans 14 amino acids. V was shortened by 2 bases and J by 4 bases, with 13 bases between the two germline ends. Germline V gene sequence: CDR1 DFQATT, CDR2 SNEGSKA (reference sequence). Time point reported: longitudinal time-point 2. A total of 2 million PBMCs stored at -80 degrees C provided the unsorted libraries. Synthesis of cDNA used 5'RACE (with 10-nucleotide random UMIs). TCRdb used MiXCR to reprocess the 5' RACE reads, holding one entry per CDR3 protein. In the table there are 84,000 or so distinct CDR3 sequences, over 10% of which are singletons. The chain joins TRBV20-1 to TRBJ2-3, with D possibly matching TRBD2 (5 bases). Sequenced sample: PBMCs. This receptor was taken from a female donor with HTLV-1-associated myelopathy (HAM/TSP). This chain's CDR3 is CSARIPGMADTQYF. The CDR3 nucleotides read TGCAGTGCTAGAATTCCGGGGATGGCAGATACGCAGTATTTT.